One TCR beta chain is described in this entry. It lacks a known antigen. The input lacks base qualities; no much larger clone sits a single base away. The immunoSEQ Assay, a bias-controlled multiplex PCR, was used to amplify TCRbeta CDR3 regions from genomic DNA. In the authors' own workflow: Nucleated cell counts per sample were estimated from amplification of reference gene primers within the assay. Sequence reads were collapsed and filtered to measure the absolute abundance of every unique TCRbeta CDR3 rearrangement. Productive Simpson clonality was computed per sample as the square root of Simpson's diversity index over productive rearrangements. TCRdb stores this immuneACCESS table with in-frame sequences only. Part of the clones is absent; in the studies checked, under half of the shortfall reflects unresolved V genes, and no reason is known for the rest. That table furnishes V, J and clone size, whereas the DNA furnished D and trimming. The sample table lists 100,000 or so clones, 65% to 90% of them with a count of one. The biggest ten clones account for roughly 2.6% of the sample.

Participants in the prospective study were aged about 18 to 95 years, lived in 20 to 25 United States geographic areas, and enrolled through a virtual design. In the prospective study, participants were assigned to cohorts based on the clinical history participants reported in a screening survey and a study questionnaire. Recovered participants in ImmuneRACE Cohort 3 were defined as having two consecutive negative NP/OP PCR tests, clearance from a healthcare professional, or resolution of symptoms. In the prospective study, mobile phlebotomists collected whole blood, serum and a nasopharyngeal or oropharyngeal swab from each participant. Prospective study participants could optionally give additional blood draws and questionnaires over an approximately 2-month period. Before DNA extraction, blood samples from the prospective study were shipped at room temperature or frozen. The entry originates in a study of blood T cell repertoires in COVID-19 (dated by TCRdb to the early 2020s). Turning to the overall study: The collaborator samples originated in the United States, Italy and Spain and spanned the acute and convalescent phases of COVID-19. The material from the prospective study consisted of cDNA or gDNA derived from T cells, B-cell-depleted T cells, or PBMCs. Deeply sampled blood TCRbeta repertoires from subjects exposed to, actively infected with, or recovered from COVID-19 were included in the dataset. The repertoires were made available in a free public database intended to serve as a resource for research on the immune response to SARS-CoV-2. The samples were drawn from the first 160 participants of the ongoing ImmuneRACE study and from 1,200 or so subjects provided by 6 global collaborators. A de-identified subject ID, COVID-19 status, age in years and sex were almost always included in the sample metadata. Where HLA class I and class II types were available, the types were taken from metadata supplied by the sample provider, not from assay-based typing. General conclusions and limits of the study: The amount of clinical and demographic metadata varied by source and participant and was provided uncurated.

Sample: PBMCs or T cells enriched from blood (not recorded which). The TCR originated in a woman aged 50 to 60 who had recovered from COVID-19.

The DNA reads as follows: TGCGCCAGCAGCTTGGGGCCGACAGATGAAGCTTTCTTT. Its coded protein is CASSLGPTDEAFF. The V and J segments used are TRBV5-1 and TRBJ1-1, and perhaps TRBD1 as D gene, on 5 matching bases. In the germline V gene, CDR1 corresponds to SGHRS and CDR2 to YFSETQ. At the junction V is shortened by 0 bases and J by 7 bases, with 10 bases in between. From cysteine to phenylalanine, the CDR3 is 13 amino acids long. The CDR3 DNA has 39 bases and is translated from base 1. With the rest looked up from the reference TRBV5-1 and TRBJ1-1 genes rather than sequenced, the full variable domain is KAGVTQTPRYLIKTRGQQVTLSCSPISGHRSVSWYQQTPGQGLQFLFEYFSETQRNKGNFPGRFSGRQFSNSRSEMNVSTLELGDSALYLCASSLGPTDEAFFGQGTRLTVV.